The entry below describes one T cell receptor beta chain. This CDR3 has 13 amino acids. Germline CDR1 and CDR2: MNHEY and SMNVEV (reference sequence). Trimming took 5 bases from V and 1 from J, leaving 3 bases between them. This specimen comes from a study of T cell responses to AZD1222 COVID-19 vaccine. Here immunoSEQ multiplex PCR was the method, and the copy in TCRdb shows in-frame clones only, minus some. The top ten hold about 0.6% of the sample, which has around 150,000 clones, 94% seen once. This TCR came from an adult in good health. The sequencing here drew on peripheral blood, taken on day 0 of AZD1222 vaccination. The genes are TRBV27 and TRBJ2-6; D gene unclear. The CDR3: CASSVSGANVLTF. Written as DNA, the CDR3 is TGTGCCAGCAGTGTTTCTGGGGCCAACGTCCTGACTTTC.